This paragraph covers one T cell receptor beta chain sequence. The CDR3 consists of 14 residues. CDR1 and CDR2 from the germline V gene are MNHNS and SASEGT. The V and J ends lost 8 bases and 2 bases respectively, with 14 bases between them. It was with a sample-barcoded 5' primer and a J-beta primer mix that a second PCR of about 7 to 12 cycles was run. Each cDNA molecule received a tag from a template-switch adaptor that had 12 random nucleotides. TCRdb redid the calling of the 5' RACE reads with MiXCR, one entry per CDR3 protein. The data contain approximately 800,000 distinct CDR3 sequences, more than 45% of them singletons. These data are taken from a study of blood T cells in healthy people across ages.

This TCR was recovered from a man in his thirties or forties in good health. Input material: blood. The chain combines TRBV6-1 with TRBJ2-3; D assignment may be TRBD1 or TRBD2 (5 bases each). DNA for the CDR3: TGTGCCAGCGATCGAGGGGATCTCACAGATACGCAGTATTTT. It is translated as CASDRGDLTDTQYF.